This T cell receptor (beta chain) was recovered during a study of T cell clones after liver transplantation. Germline CDR1 and CDR2: MDHEN and SYDVKM. The CDR3 is 14 amino acids. V shed 2 bases and J 3 bases; nucleotides not matched to a gene: 4. This clone has just one count. TCRdb keeps only in-frame clones here, not all; method: immunoSEQ multiplex PCR. The table shows under 85,000 clones, with around 80% occurring only once. This clonotype was sampled from a human patient who received a liver transplant. Some T cells may originate from the graft donor. This chain links TRBV28 with TRBJ2-7; 7 bases fit TRBD1. The source was CD4+ T cells from blood, collected 12 months after liver transplant. The CDR3 protein is CASSLAGGVYEQYF. CDR3 DNA sequence: TGTGCCAGCAGTTTAGCAGGGGGAGTCTACGAGCAGTACTTC. Complete variable domain (other parts from reference TRBV28 and TRBJ2-7): DVKVTQSSRYLVKRTGEKVFLECVQDMDHENMFWYRQDPGLGLRLIYFSYDVKMKEKGDIPEGYSVSREKKERFSLILESASTNQTSMYLCASSLAGGVYEQYFGPGTRLTVT.